These 9 T cell receptor beta chains were all obtained from the same sample, sequenced in a study of lymphopenia after photon versus proton radiotherapy (dated by TCRdb to between 2019 and 2020). Libraries were made using the immunoSEQ multiplex PCR assay. TCRdb limited this immuneACCESS table to in-frame rearrangements with V and J called. A share of clones is missing; checked studies link under half to unresolved V genes, and the rest is unexplained. The sample table lists 65,000 to 90,000 clones, around 90% of them with a count of one. The ten largest make up about 2.2% of the sample. The material was peripheral blood, obtained from a patient treated with photon-based radiotherapy. The source of these receptors is a woman aged 40 to 50 with cholangiocarcinoma.

This rearrangement joins TRBV5-1 to TRBJ1-1, with 8 bases identical to TRBD1. CDR3 size: 17 residues. CDR1 is SGHRS, CDR2 YFSETQ, per germline. With V trimmed by 3 bases and J by 5 bases, 15 bases remained unmatched. The CDR3 sequence is CASSSGQLRGRGTEAFF. In DNA form, the CDR3 reads TGCGCCAGCAGCTCTGGACAGCTCAGGGGGCGCGGAACTGAAGCTTTCTTT.

The CDR3 sequence is CASSPGSNEQFF. DNA for the CDR3: TGTGCCAGCAGCCCAGGCAGCAATGAGCAGTTCTTC. V gene TRBV5-4 combines with J gene TRBJ2-1; D is uncertain. Deletions cut 4 bases from V and 6 bases from J, with 8 bases between. There are 12 residues in the CDR3. Germline loops: CDR1 SGHNT, CDR2 YYREEE (reference sequence).

CDR3 residues: CASSLGITDTQYF. Here the CDR3 DNA reads TGTGCCAGCAGCTTAGGGATCACAGATACGCAGTATTTT. The chain recombines TRBV7-9 with TRBJ2-3; D not resolved. Trimming left V 1 base short and J 2 bases short, with 4 bases between. Germline-derived CDR1 and CDR2 are SEHNR and FQNEAQ (reference sequence). The CDR3 sequence is 13 residues long.

CDR3 nucleotide sequence: TGTGCCAGCAGCTTAGGGACAGTACTAGCGGGTGGACGCCAAGAGACCCAGTACTTC. Protein sequence: CASSLGTVLAGGRQETQYF. The chain combines TRBV7-6 with TRBJ2-5, with 9 bases that match TRBD2. From germline, CDR1 is SGHVS and CDR2 FNYEAQ. The CDR3 runs 19 residues. The trim removed 1 base at V and 1 base at J, leaving 13 bases unmatched.

The chain employs TRBV6-5 and TRBJ2-7; 13 positions agree with TRBD2. CDR3 length: 14 amino acids. Trimming at V came to 7 bases and at J to 4 bases, leaving 4 bases not matched to a gene. Germline values: CDR1 MNHEY, CDR2 SVGAGI. As DNA, the CDR3 is TGTGCCAGCACGGGGACTAGCGGGAATTACGAGCAGTACTTC. Protein sequence: CASTGTSGNYEQYF.

The gene calls are TRBV29-1 and TRBJ2-7; 8 bases fit TRBD1. Trimming took 6 bases from V and 2 from J; bases not matched to a gene: 3. The CDR3 loop spans 12 amino acids. Germline V lookup: CDR1 SQVTM, CDR2 ANQGSEA. The CDR3 sequence: CSVGTGPYEQYF. The CDR3 DNA reads TGCAGCGTGGGGACAGGACCCTACGAGCAGTACTTC.

The rearrangement joins TRBV9 to TRBJ2-1, with 7 bases matching TRBD2. Germline V gene lookup returns CDR1 SGDLS and CDR2 YYNGEE. Germline trimming cut 3 bases from V and 2 bases from J; bases unmatched to any gene: 5. This CDR3 is 15 amino acids long. This CDR3 reads CASSDARGAYNEQFF. The CDR3 bases are TGTGCCAGCAGCGACGCACGGGGGGCCTACAATGAGCAGTTCTTC.

The chain carries TRBV6-1 and TRBJ1-5; the D gene is possibly TRBD1 (6 bases). The CDR3 consists of 15 residues. V was clipped by 3 bases and J by 7 bases, with 16 bases between them. In germline, CDR1 is MNHNS, CDR2 SASEGT. This CDR3 reads CASSDYREGGQPQHF. Written as DNA, the CDR3 is TGTGCCAGCAGTGATTACAGGGAAGGAGGACAGCCCCAGCATTTT.

This chain uses TRBV6-6 with TRBJ1-1; D not resolved. CDR1 is MNHNY, CDR2 SVGAGI, per germline (reference sequence). This CDR3 region has 13 residues. V was cut by 4 bases and J by 6 bases, with 12 bases left in between. The CDR3 bases are TGTGCCAGCAGTTCCCAAGACGTAGCTGAAGCTTTCTTT. This codes for CASSSQDVAEAFF.